This T cell receptor (beta chain) is drawn from a study of a mutant IDH1 vaccine in newly diagnosed glioma. About the study: Once 4-6 weeks had passed after radiotherapy alone, vaccination started, or it started with temozolomide cycles. The sex distribution of treated patients was approximately 62% male and around 40% female, with a mean age of around 40 years. Notes on the study in general: The vaccine induced immune responses, and these occurred in approximately 93% of patients.

The CDR3 totals 15 residues. Germline V lookup: CDR1 SGHRS, CDR2 YFSETQ. Trimming removed 0 bases at V and 0 bases at J, with 8 bases between. About this clone: Its antigen is as yet unknown.

Specified time point: week 47, end of study. What each vaccine dose contained was 300 ug of mutant IDH1 20-mer peptide, accompanied by topical imiquimod. TCRdb keeps only in-frame clones here, not all; method: immunoSEQ multiplex PCR. This table has about 94,000 clones, around 92% appearing once. Sample: PBMCs, taken from a glioma patient whose treatment included an IDH1 peptide vaccine. The source of this sequence is a woman aged 50 to 60 with glioma. The J gene is TRBJ2-3, the V gene TRBV5-1; possibly TRBD2 for D (7 bases). The CDR3 is CASSLAGGSTDTQYF. CDR3 DNA: TGCGCCAGCAGCTTGGCGGGGGGCAGCACAGATACGCAGTATTTT.